The clone carrying this T cell receptor (beta chain) is a singleton in its sample. Additional DNA sequences in this sample encode the identical CDR3. The data derive from a study of blood T cell repertoires in COVID-19. The overall study: The study drew acute and convalescent COVID-19 samples from the United States, Italy and Spain. In each case, the material was cDNA or gDNA derived from T cells, B-cell-depleted T cells, or PBMCs.

Germline V gene data show CDR1 as MNHEY and CDR2 as SVGAGI. CDR3 length equals 13 residues. V was pared by 2 bases and J by 0 bases, with 4 bases between. Original data processing: The authors estimated nucleated cell counts from reference gene primer amplification. Profiling relied on immunoSEQ multiplex PCR, and the TCRdb table lists in-frame clones only, not all of them. V, J and clone size were drawn from that table, and D and trimming were deduced from the DNA. The sample yields 300,000 to 450,000 clones, around 85% seen once. The sequencing sample was made of peripheral blood. V is TRBV6-5 and J is TRBJ1-1; D not certain. This TCR came from a woman aged 18-29 years with acute or convalescent COVID-19. The CDR3 bases are TGTGCCAGCAGTTACCAGATGAACACTGAAGCTTTCTTT. As protein: CASSYQMNTEAFF.